The entry below gives a single T cell receptor (beta chain) sequence along with its context. The clone's antigen remains unknown. It has no much larger one-base neighbor in the sample; base qualities were not kept. Interpreted using the paper, the time point label stands for: about 28 days (+/-7) after the second vaccine dose. AZD1222 recipients whose second dose came at about 4 weeks and those whose second dose came at about 12 weeks were combined into one group, since spike-specific TCR depth and breadth did not differ between the two schedules. Vaccinee samples were obtained from the UK trials COV001 and COV002, which included a single-blind randomized controlled phase 2/3 trial of AZD1222 (ChAdOx1 nCoV-19) in healthy adults. For TCRbeta chain sequencing, PBMC samples from trial participants were taken at day 0 and at day 28 after the second dose. This entry is derived from a study of T cell responses to AZD1222 COVID-19 vaccine (dated by TCRdb to the early 2020s). Concerning the study at large: A total of roughly 240 trial participants underwent TCR sequencing, of whom about 200 received two doses of AZD1222 and about 25 received two doses of the MenACWY control vaccine. Enrollment into the trials was organized by age into subgroups of 18-55, 56-69 and 70-plus years, and those subgroups contained 148, 28 and 57 TCR-sequenced participants, respectively. General findings and caveats noted by the study authors: Only six AZD1222 recipients were SARS-CoV-2 seropositive at baseline, limiting conclusions about previously exposed vaccinees. Reportedly, close to half of the unique spike-specific TCRs recognized epitopes lying outside the regions that are mutated in the B.1.351 and B.1.1.7 variants. Because no day 14 peak-response samples were available, repertoires were characterized only after the peak T cell response. After two AZD1222 doses, both the breadth and the depth of spike-specific TCRs were significantly higher than at day 0 and than in MenACWY recipients. Participants were mostly white British, with more females than males. The authors suggested clonal diversity may have been underestimated. The vaccine-associated CD4 TCRs covered the entire spike protein, and the dominant responses fell in regions 160-218 and 743-854. The 56-69-year group was small, and its depth increase did not reach significance, likely because of low power.

The CDR3 regions of human TCRbeta chains were analyzed by immunosequencing. The authors' analysis ran thus. TCRs in the repertoires were compared against a reference library of SARS-CoV-2-specific TCRs that had been generated with the MIRA antigen-specificity platform. Breadth meant the fraction of unique TCRs that were SARS-CoV-2-associated, whereas depth meant the fraction of total T cells that were SARS-CoV-2-associated. Using the MIRA data, each spike-specific TCR was mapped to the spike region that the TCR reacts to and placed in a CD4 or CD8 class. Log10-transformed breadth and depth values were compared by one-way ANOVA with Sidak's multiple comparisons tests. Sourced from immuneACCESS, this table was stored by TCRdb with only in-frame sequences that have V and J called. A share of the clones is absent; for the studies checked, an unresolved V gene accounts for under half, and the remainder has no known explanation. Clone size and V and J calls were adopted from that table, with D and trimming inferred from the DNA. Present in this sample are about 110,000 clones, about 94% of which were seen just once. The ten largest clonotypes hold 2.9% of the sample.

CDR1 and CDR2 are read off the germline V gene (reference sequence) as MNHEY and SMNVEV. The CDR3 numbers 13 residues from cysteine through phenylalanine. The DNA shown is the 39-base CDR3, in frame from base 1. Between the V and J ends, shortened by 0 bases and 3 bases respectively, the junction contains 3 bases. The material was peripheral blood, obtained 28 days after the second AZD1222 dose. Recombination connected TRBV27 to TRBJ2-1; no D gene call is confident. The TCR comes from an adult who received the AZD1222 COVID-19 vaccine. The nucleotide sequence reads TGTGCCAGCAGTTTATCGCACTACAATGAGCAGTTCTTC. This encodes CASSLSHYNEQFF.